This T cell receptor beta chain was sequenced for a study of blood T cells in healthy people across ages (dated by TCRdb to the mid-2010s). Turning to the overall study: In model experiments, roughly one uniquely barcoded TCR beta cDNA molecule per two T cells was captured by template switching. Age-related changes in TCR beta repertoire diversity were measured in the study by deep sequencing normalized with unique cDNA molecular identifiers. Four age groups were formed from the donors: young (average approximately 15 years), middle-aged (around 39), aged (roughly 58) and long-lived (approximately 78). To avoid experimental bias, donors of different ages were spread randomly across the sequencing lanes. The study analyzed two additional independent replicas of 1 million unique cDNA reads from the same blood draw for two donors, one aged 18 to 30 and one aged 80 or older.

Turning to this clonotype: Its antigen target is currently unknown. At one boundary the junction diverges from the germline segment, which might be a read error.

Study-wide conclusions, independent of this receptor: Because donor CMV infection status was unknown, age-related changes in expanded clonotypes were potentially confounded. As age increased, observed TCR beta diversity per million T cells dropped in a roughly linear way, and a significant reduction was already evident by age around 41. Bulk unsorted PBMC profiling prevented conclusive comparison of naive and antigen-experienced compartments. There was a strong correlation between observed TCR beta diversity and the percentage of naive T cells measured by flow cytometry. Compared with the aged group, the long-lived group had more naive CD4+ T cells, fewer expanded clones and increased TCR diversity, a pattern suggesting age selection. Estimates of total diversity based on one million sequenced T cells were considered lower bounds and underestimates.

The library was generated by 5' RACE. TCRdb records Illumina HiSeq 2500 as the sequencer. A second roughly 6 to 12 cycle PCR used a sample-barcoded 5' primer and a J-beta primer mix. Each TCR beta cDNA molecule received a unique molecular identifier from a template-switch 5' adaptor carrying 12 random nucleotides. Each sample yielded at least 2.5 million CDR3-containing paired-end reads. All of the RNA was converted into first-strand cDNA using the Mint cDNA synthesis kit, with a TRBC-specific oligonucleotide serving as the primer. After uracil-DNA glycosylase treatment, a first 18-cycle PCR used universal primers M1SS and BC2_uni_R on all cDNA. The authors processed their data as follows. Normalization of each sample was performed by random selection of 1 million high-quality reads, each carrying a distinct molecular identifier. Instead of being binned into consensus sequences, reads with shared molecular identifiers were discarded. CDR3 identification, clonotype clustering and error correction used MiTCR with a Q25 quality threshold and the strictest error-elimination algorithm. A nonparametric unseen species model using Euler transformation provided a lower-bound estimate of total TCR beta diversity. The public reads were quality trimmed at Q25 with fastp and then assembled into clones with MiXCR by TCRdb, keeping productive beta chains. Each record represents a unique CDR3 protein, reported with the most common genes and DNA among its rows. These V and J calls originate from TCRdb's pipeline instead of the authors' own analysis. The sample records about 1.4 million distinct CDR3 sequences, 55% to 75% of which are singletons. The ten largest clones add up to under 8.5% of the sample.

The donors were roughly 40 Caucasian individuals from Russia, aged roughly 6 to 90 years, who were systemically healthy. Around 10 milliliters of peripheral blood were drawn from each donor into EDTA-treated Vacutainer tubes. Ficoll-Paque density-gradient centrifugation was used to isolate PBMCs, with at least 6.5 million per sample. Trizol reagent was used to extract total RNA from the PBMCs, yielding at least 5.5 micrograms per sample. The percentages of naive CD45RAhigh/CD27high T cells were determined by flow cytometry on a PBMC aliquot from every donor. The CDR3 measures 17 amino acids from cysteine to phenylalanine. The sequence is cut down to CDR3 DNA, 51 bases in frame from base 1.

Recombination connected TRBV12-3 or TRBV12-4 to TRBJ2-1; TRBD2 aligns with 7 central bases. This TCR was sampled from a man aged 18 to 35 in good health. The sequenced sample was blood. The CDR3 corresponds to CVSSFHLREDSYNGQFF. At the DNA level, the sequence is TGTGTCAGCAGTTTTCACCTCCGGGAGGACTCCTACAATGGGCAGTTCTTC.